The present T cell receptor beta chain was sequenced within a study of tumor and adjacent non-tumor tissue in lung cancer. Study findings and constraints: In normal lung, the top 100 clones were significantly more dominant than in tumor.

The template was RNA from unsorted bulk tissue. Donors were chemotherapy-naive, newly diagnosed lung cancer surgical patients in China, August–late 2014. This CDR3 is 16 amino acids long. In germline, CDR1 is MNHNS, CDR2 SASEGT. With 5 bases removed from V and 3 bases from J, the gap between germline ends came to 20 bases. A modified ARM-PCR protocol with three rounds of nested PCR amplified TCRbeta. TCRdb called the multiplex PCR reads again in MiXCR, with one record for every CDR3 protein. The table lists under 150,000 distinct CDR3 sequences, approximately 66% of them singletons. This clonotype was detected ten times or more. The antigen remains unidentified.

The sequenced sample consisted of lung tumor tissue. This clonotype originated in a man aged 55 to 70 with small cell lung cancer. This chain connects TRBV6-1 to TRBJ2-7; either TRBD1 or TRBD2 may supply D (5 bases each). The CDR3 region has the DNA TGTGCCAGCAGTTTACAGGCGGGTGGTAGGGGCTACGAGCAGTACTTC. Translation gives CASSLQAGGRGYEQYF.